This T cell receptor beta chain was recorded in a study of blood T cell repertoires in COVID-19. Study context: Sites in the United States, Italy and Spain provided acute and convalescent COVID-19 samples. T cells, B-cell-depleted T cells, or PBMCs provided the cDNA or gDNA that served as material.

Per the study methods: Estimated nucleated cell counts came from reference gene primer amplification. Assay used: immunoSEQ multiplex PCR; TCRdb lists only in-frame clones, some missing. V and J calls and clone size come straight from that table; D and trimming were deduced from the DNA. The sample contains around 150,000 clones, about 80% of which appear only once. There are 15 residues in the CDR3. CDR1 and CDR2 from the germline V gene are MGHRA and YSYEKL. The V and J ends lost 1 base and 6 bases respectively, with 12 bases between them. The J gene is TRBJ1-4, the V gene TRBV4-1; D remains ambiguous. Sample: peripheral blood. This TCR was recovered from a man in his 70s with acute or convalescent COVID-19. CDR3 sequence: CASSQGSAAYEKLFF. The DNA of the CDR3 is TGCGCCAGCAGCCAAGGATCAGCGGCCTATGAAAAACTGTTTTTT.